This record looks at one TCR beta chain sequence and its context. The data stem from a study of cytomegalovirus exposure and HLA in healthy donors. Both 60 Vbeta primers and 13 Jbeta primers went into the PCR. Some clones are missing from TCRdb's copy, which holds only in-frame ones; the method was immunoSEQ multiplex PCR. The sample lists under 150,000 clones, more than 60% occurring once. The source is a woman aged 40 to 55 in good health and CMV-seronegative. The sequenced sample consisted of PBMCs.

CDR3 region: CASSGGGGRNNYGYTF. The CDR3 bases are TGTGCCAGCAGCGGTGGGGGGGGCAGAAATAACTATGGCTACACCTTC. The chain has TRBV9 and TRBJ1-2; D is perhaps TRBD1 (6 bases). Germline V gene lookup returns CDR1 SGDLS and CDR2 YYNGEE. This CDR3 comprises 16 residues. The V gene lost 3 bases and the J gene lost 1 base, with 16 bases spanning the gap.